This TCR beta chain appears in the sequencing data of a study of T cells in localized non-small cell lung cancer. The CDR3 is made up of 15 amino acids. The trim removed 5 bases at V and 9 bases at J, leaving 9 bases unmatched. Germline V gives CDR1 MNHEY, CDR2 SMNVEV (reference sequence). Repertoires were generated with immunoSEQ multiplex PCR, while TCRdb's copy carries only in-frame clones and drops some. Found here are tens of thousands of clones, roughly 90% of them singletons; the top ten hold about 15%. The V and J genes are TRBV27 and TRBJ2-1, with 11 bases identical to TRBD2. Source: peripheral blood, taken before any cancer treatment. This TCR was recovered from a man aged 35-69 years with stage I squamous cell lung carcinoma. The CDR3 DNA reads as TGTGCCAGCAGTCAAATAGCGGGGGGGTCGGGTGAGCAGTTCTTC. This codes for CASSQIAGGSGEQFF.